This is a list of T cell receptor beta chains from one sample in a study of blood T cell repertoires in COVID-19. Repertoires were generated with immunoSEQ multiplex PCR, while TCRdb's copy carries only in-frame clones and drops some. Of 150,000 to 200,000 clones listed, around 90% are singletons. Source material: peripheral blood. Source of these receptors: a man aged 50 to 59 with acute or convalescent COVID-19. Each CDR3 is given with its conserved first and last residue. Not all rows give a size; the values are once, few, many and, for expanded clones, a class.

j_gene: TRBJ2-7
v_gene: TRBV5-1
abundance: once
CDR3aa: CASSFDGSWTSGIYEQYF

j_gene: TRBJ2-1
v_gene: TRBV7-8
abundance: NA
CDR3aa: CASSMTGVFYYNEQFF

j_gene: TRBJ2-5
v_gene: TRBV6-2/TRBV6-3
abundance: NA
CDR3aa: CASSYRGREETQYF

j_gene: TRBJ2-1
v_gene: TRBV10-1
abundance: NA
CDR3aa: CASSPGQYNEQFF

j_gene: TRBJ1-2
v_gene: TRBV28
abundance: NA
CDR3aa: CASSPGDGSRYTF

j_gene: TRBJ2-2
v_gene: TRBV6-1
abundance: NA
CDR3aa: CASSGRLAANTGELFF

j_gene: TRBJ1-5
v_gene: TRBV27
abundance: NA
CDR3aa: CASRQGNQPQHF

j_gene: TRBJ1-2
v_gene: TRBV9
abundance: NA
CDR3aa: CASSVAQAGGGGYTF

j_gene: TRBJ2-1
v_gene: TRBV3-1/TRBV3-2
abundance: NA
CDR3aa: CASSQGGGGYNEQFF

j_gene: TRBJ2-3
v_gene: TRBV28
abundance: NA
CDR3aa: CASSWDRGTDTQYF

j_gene: TRBJ1-6
v_gene: TRBV12-2
abundance: once
CDR3aa: CASRLGGFGSPLHF

j_gene: TRBJ2-3
v_gene: TRBV4-2
abundance: NA
CDR3aa: CASSQDFALQGTQYF

j_gene: TRBJ2-3
v_gene: TRBV5-5
abundance: NA
CDR3aa: CASSLSREDSTDTQYF

j_gene: TRBJ2-3
v_gene: TRBV5-1
abundance: NA
CDR3aa: CASSPVTDTQYF

j_gene: TRBJ1-1
v_gene: TRBV7-8
abundance: once
CDR3aa: CASSARDRDREAFF

j_gene: TRBJ1-1
v_gene: TRBV7-2
abundance: NA
CDR3aa: CASSRDSKNTEAFF

j_gene: TRBJ1-2
v_gene: TRBV28
abundance: NA
CDR3aa: CATGTGTGGRYTF

j_gene: TRBJ1-3
v_gene: TRBV18
abundance: NA
CDR3aa: CASSPSYGNTIYF

j_gene: TRBJ1-2
v_gene: TRBV7-3
abundance: NA
CDR3aa: CASSPQPGTQNGYTF

j_gene: TRBJ1-2
v_gene: TRBV4-2
abundance: once
CDR3aa: CASSQDPTGTGGTDGYTF

j_gene: TRBJ2-3
v_gene: TRBV18
abundance: NA
CDR3aa: CASSPGQVADTQYF

j_gene: TRBJ1-6
v_gene: TRBV29-1
abundance: NA
CDR3aa: CSVEGRSGLHF

j_gene: TRBJ2-1
v_gene: TRBV2
abundance: NA
CDR3aa: CASSADGGAGDEQFF

j_gene: TRBJ2-1
v_gene: TRBV18
abundance: NA
CDR3aa: CASSALEGLNNEQFF

j_gene: TRBJ1-4
v_gene: TRBV28
abundance: NA
CDR3aa: CASSLQGVSEKLFF